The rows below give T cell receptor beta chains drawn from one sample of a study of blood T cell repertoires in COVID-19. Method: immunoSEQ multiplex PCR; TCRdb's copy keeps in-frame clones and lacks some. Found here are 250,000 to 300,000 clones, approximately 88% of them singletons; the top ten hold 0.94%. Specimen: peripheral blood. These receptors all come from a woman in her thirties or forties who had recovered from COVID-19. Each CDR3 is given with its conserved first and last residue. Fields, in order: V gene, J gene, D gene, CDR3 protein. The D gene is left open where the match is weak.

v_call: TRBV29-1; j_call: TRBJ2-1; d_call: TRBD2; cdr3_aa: CSVAWTSSNEQFF
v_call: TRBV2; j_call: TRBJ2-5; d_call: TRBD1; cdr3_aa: CASSEQGAGETQYF
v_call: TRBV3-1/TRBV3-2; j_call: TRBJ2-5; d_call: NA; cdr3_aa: CASSQDRRSQYF
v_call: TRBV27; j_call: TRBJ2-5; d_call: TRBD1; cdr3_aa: CASSLLGQGAGETQYF
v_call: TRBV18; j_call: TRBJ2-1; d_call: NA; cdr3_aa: CASSPFHQTSEGNEQFF
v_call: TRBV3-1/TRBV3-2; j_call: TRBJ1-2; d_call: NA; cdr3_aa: CASSQVDSNYGYTF
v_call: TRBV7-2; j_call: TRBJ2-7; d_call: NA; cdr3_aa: CASSIPGGKAYEQYF
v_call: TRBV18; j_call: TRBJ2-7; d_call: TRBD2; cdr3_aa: CASSLAGVEPYEQYF
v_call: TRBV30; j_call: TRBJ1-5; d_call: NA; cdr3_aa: CAWNPRGTNQPQHF
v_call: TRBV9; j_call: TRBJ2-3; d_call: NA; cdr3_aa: CASSAPAGPRLYF
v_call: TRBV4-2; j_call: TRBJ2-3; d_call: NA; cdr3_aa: CASSPLGEPDTDTQYF
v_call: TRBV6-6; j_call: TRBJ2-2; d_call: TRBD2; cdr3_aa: CASSYSLAENTGELFF
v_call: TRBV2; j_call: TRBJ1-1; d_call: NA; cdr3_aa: CASREGGEAFF